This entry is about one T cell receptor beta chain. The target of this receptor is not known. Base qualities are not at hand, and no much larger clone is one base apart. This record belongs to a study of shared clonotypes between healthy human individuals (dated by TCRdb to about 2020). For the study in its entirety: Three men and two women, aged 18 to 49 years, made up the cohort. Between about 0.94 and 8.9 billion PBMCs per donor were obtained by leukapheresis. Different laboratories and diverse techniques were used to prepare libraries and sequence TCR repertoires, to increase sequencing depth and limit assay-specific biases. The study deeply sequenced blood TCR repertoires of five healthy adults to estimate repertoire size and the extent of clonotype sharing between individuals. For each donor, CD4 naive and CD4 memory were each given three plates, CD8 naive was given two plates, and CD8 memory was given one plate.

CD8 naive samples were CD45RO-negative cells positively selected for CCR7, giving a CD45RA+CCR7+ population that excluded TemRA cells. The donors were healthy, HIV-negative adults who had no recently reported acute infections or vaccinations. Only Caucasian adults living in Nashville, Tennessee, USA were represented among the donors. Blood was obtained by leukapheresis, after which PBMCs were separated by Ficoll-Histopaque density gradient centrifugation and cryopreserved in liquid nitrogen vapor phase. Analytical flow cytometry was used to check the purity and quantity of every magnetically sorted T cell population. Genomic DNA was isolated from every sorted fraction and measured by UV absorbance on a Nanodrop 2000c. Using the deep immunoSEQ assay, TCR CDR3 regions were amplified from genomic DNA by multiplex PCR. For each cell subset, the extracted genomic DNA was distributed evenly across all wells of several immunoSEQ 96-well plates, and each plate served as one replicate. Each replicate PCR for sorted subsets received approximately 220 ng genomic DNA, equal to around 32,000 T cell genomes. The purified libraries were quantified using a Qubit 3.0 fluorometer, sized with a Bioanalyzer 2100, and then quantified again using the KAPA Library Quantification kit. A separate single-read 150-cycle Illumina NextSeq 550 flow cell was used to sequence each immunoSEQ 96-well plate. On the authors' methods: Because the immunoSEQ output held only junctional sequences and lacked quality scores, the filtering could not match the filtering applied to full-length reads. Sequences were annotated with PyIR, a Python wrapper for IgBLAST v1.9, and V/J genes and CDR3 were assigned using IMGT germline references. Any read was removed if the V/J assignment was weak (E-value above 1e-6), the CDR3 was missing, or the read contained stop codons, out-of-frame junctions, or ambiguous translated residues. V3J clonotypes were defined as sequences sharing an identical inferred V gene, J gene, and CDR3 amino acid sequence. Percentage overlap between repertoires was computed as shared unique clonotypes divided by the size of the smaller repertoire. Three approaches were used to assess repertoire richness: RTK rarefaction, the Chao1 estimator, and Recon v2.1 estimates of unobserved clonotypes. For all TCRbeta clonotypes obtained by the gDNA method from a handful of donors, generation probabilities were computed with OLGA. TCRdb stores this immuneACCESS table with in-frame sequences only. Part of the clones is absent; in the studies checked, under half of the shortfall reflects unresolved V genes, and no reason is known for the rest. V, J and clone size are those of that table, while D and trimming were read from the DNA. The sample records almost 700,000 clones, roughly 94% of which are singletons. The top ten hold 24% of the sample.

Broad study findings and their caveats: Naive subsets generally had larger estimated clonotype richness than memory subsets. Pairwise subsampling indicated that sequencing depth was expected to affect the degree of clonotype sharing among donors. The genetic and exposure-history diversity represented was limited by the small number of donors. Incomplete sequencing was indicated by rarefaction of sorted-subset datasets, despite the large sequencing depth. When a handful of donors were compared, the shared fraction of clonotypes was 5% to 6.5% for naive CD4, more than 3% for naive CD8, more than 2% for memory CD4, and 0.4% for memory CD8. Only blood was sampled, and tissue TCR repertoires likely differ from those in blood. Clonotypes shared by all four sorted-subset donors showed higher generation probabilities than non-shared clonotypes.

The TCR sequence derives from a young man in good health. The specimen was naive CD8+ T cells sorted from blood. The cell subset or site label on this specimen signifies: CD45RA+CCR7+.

The nucleotide sequence is given as TGTGCCACCAGCTCCTGGACCGGGGACACCGGGGAGCTGTTTTTT. This translates into CATSSWTGDTGELFF. The chain couples TRBV15 to TRBJ2-2; TRBD2 is a possible D gene, resting on 5 matching bases. The junction carries 13 bases between V and J, which are trimmed by 5 bases and 3 bases respectively. Looking up the germline V gene (reference sequence) yields CDR1 LNHNV and CDR2 YYDKDF. From the cysteine through the phenylalanine, the CDR3 covers 15 amino acids. The only DNA kept is the CDR3, 45 bases in frame from the first base. Beyond the CDR3, the reference TRBV15 and TRBJ2-2 genes provide the residues; the full variable domain reads: DAMVIQNPRYQVTQFGKPVTLSCSQTLNHNVMYWYQQKSSQAPKLLFHYYDKDFNNEADTPDNFQSRRPNTSFCFLDIRSPGLGDTAMYLCATSSWTGDTGELFFGEGSRLTVL.